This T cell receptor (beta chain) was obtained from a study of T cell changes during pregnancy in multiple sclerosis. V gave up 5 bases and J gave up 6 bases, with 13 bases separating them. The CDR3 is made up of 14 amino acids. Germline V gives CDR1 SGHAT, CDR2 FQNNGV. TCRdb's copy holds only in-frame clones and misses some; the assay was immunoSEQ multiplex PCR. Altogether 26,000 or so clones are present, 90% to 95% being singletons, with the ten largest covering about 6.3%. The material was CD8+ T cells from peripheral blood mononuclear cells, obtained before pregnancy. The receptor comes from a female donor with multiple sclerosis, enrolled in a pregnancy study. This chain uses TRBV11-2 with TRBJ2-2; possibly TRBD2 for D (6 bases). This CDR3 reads CASSQRTKAGELFF. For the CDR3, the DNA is TGTGCCAGCAGCCAACGGACTAAAGCCGGGGAGCTGTTTTTT.